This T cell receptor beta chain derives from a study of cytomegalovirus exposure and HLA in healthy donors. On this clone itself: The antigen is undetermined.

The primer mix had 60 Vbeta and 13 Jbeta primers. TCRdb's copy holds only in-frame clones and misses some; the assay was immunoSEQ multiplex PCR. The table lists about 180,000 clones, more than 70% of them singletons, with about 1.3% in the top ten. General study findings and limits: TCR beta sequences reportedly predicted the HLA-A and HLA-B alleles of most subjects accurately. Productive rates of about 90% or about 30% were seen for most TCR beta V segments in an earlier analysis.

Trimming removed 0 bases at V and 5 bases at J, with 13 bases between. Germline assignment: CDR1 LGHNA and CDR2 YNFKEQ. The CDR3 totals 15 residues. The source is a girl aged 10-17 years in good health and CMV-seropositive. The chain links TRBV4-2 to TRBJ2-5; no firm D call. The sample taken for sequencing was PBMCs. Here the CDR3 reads CASSQDLSGVETQYF. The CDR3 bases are TGTGCCAGCAGCCAAGATCTGTCGGGTGTGGAGACCCAGTACTTC.